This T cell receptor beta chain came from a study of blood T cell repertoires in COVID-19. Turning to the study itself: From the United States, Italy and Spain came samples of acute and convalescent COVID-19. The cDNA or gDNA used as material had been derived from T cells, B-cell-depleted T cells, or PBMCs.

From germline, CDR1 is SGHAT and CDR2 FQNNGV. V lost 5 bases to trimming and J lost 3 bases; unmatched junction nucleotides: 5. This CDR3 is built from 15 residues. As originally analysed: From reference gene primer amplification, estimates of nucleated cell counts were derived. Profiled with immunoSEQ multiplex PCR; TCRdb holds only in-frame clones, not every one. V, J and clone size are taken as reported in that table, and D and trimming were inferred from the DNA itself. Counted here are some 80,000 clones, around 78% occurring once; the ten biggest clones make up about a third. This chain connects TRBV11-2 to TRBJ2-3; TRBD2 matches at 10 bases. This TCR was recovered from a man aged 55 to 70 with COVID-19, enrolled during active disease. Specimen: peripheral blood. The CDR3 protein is CASSQSGGVTDTQYF. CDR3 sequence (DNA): TGTGCCAGCAGCCAGAGCGGGGGGGTTACAGATACGCAGTATTTT.